The sequence of this T cell receptor (beta chain) was determined in a study of response to subunit inactivated influenza vaccine. Study conclusions and caveats: The authors proposed limited new T cell recruitment per seasonal influenza vaccination.

To note about this clonotype: The antigen remains unidentified.

The trim removed 5 bases at V and 11 bases at J, leaving 13 bases unmatched. The CDR3 is made up of 13 amino acids. The V gene's germline CDR1 is SQVTM and CDR2 ANQGSEA. In TCRdb, the RT-PCR reads were re-called with MiXCR into one record per CDR3 protein. Altogether around 500,000 distinct CDR3 sequences are present, 11% being singletons, with the ten largest covering approximately 12%. The sequence was collected from a man aged 50 to 60 who received an inactivated influenza vaccine. This chain uses TRBV29-1 with TRBJ1-1, with TRBD1 matching 8 bases. The sequencing used PBMCs from blood, collected roughly 6 weeks after vaccination. CDR3 amino acids: CSVQTRLQGAAFF. DNA for the CDR3: TGCAGCGTTCAGACCAGGCTGCAGGGGGCGGCTTTCTTT.